This TCR beta chain was found in a study of shared clonotypes between healthy human individuals. Overall study findings and caveats: An effect of sequencing depth on clonotype sharing among donors was expected.

Naivety among CD8 cells was defined by CD45RO negativity and positive CCR7 selection, thereby excluding terminally differentiated effector memory CD45RA+ cells. Only in-frame clones appear in the TCRdb table, and some are missing; sequencing was by immunoSEQ multiplex PCR. The sample contains roughly 2.1 million clones, 85% to 95% of which appear only once. Germline assignment: CDR1 SGHRS and CDR2 YFSETQ. V shed 0 bases, J shed 1 base, and the junction held 4 bases outside the gene matches. This CDR3 has 16 residues. Turning to this clone: Its antigen is currently unknown.

The chain has TRBV5-1 and TRBJ2-5, with 9 bases fitting TRBD2. The sample was naive CD8+ T cells from PBMCs. This clonotype was sampled from a man between 18 and 29 years old in good health. Some clones in this sample may be carry-over from other donors' samples. The CDR3 sequence is CASSLAASGIQETQYF. The CDR3 DNA is TGCGCCAGCAGCTTGGCGGCTAGCGGGATCCAAGAGACCCAGTACTTC.